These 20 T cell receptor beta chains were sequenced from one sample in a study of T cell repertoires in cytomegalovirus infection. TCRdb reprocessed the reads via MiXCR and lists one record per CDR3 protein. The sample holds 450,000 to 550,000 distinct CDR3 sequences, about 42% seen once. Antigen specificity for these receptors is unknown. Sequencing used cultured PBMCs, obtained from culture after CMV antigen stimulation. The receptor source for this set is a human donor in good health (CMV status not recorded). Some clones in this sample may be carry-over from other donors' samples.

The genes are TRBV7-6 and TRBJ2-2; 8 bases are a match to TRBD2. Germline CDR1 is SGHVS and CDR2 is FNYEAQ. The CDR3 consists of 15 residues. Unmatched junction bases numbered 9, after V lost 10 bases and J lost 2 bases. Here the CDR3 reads CATPGGGVNTGELFF. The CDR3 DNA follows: TGTGCCACCCCGGGAGGGGGGGTAAACACCGGGGAGCTGTTTTTT.

The CDR3 is CASRGTGWGETQYF. For the CDR3, the DNA is TGTGCCAGCAGGGGGACAGGATGGGGAGAGACCCAGTACTTC. The V gene is TRBV12-3 or TRBV12-4, the J gene TRBJ2-5; the match to TRBD1 covers 8 bases. There are 14 residues in the CDR3. Trimming at V came to 6 bases and at J to 4 bases, leaving 7 bases not matched to a gene.

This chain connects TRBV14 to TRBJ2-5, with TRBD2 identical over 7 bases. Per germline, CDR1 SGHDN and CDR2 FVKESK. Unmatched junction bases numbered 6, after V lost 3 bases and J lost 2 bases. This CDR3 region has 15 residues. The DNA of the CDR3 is TGTGCCAGCAGCCAGTCCCGCGGGGGACAAGAGACCCAGTACTTC. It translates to CASSQSRGGQETQYF.

The CDR3 sequence is CASNPEAVAGGFYEQYF. The CDR3 region has the DNA TGTGCCAGCAACCCCGAGGCGGTGGCGGGAGGTTTCTACGAGCAGTACTTC. This chain joins TRBV7-8 and TRBJ2-7; TRBD2 aligns across 8 bases. This CDR3 region has 17 residues. CDR1 and CDR2 from the germline V gene are SGHVS and FQNEAQ. The junction had 17 bases not matched to a gene; V was cut back by 7 bases and J by 3 bases.

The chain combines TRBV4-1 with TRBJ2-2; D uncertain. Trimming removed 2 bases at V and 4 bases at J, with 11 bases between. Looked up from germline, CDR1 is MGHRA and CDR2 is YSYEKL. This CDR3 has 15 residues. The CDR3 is CASSQNEATTGELFF. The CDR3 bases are TGCGCCAGCAGCCAAAATGAGGCCACCACCGGGGAGCTGTTTTTT.

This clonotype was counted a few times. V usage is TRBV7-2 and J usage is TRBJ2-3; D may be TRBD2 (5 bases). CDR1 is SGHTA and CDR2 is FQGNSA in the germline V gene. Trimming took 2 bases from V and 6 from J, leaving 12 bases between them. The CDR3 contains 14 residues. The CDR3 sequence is CASSLRRAGDTQYF. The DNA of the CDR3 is TGTGCCAGCAGCTTAAGACGTGCGGGCGATACGCAGTATTTT.

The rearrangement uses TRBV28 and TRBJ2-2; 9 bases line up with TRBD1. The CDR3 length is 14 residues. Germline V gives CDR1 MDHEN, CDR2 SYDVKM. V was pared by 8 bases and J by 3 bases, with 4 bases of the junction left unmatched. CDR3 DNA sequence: TGTGCCAGCGCACAGGGGGCGTACACCGGGGAGCTGTTTTTT. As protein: CASAQGAYTGELFF. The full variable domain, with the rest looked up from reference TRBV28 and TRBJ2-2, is DVKVTQSSRYLVKRTGEKVFLECVQDMDHENMFWYRQDPGLGLRLIYFSYDVKMKEKGDIPEGYSVSREKKERFSLILESASTNQTSMYLCASAQGAYTGELFFGEGSRLTVL.

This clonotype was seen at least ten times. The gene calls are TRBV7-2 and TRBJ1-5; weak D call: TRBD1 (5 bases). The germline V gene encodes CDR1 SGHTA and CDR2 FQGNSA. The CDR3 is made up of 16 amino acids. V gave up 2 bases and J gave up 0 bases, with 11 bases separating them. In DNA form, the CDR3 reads TGTGCCAGCAGCTTACAGGGAGGCTATAGCAATCAGCCCCAGCATTTT. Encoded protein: CASSLQGGYSNQPQHF.

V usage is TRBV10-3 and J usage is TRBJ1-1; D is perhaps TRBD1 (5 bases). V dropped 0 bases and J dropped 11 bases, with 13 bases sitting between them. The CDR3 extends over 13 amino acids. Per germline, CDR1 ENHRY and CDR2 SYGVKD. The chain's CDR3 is CAISESRDSGAFF. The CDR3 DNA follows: TGTGCCATCAGTGAGTCGAGGGACTCTGGGGCTTTCTTT.

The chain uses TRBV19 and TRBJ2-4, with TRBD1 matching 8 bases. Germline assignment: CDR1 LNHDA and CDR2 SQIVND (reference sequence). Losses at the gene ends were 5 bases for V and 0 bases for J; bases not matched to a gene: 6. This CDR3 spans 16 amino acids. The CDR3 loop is CASSFGQGIAKNIQYF. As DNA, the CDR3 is TGTGCCAGTAGTTTCGGACAGGGAATAGCCAAAAACATTCAGTACTTC. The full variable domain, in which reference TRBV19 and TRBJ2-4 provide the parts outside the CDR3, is DGGITQSPKYLFRKEGQNVTLSCEQNLNHDAMYWYRQDPGQGLRLIYYSQIVNDFQKGDIAEGYSVSREKKESFPLTVTSAQKNPTAFYLCASSFGQGIAKNIQYFGAGTRLSVL.

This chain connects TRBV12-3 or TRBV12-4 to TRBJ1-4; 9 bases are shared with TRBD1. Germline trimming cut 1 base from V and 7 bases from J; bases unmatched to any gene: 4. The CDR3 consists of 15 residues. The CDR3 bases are TGTGCCAGCAGTTTAGTGACAGGGGGGCGTGAAAAACTGTTTTTT. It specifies CASSLVTGGREKLFF.

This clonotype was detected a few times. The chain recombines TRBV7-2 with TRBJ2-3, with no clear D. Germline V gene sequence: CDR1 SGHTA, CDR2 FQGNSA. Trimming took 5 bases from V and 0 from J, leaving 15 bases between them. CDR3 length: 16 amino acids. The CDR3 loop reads CASSRSRHPSTDTQYF. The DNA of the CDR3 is TGTGCCAGCAGCCGAAGCCGACACCCAAGCACAGATACGCAGTATTTT.

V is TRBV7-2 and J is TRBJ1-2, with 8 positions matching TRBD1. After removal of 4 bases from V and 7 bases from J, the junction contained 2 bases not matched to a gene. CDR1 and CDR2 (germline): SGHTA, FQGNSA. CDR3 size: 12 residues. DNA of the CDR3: TGTGCCAGCAGCTCGGACAGGGCTGGCTACACCTTC. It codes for CASSSDRAGYTF.

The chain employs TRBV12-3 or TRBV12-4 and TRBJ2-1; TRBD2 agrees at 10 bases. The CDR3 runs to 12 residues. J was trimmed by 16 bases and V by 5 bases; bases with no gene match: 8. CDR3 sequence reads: CASSATGTSAFF. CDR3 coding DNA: TGTGCCAGCAGTGCCACCGGGACTAGCGCTTTCTTC.

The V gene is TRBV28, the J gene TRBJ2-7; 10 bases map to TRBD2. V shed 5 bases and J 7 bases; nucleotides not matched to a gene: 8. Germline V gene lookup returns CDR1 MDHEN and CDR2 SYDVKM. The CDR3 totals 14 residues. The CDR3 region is CASSPSGLAREQYF. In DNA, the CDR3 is TGTGCCAGCAGTCCCTCGGGACTAGCGAGGGAGCAGTACTTC.

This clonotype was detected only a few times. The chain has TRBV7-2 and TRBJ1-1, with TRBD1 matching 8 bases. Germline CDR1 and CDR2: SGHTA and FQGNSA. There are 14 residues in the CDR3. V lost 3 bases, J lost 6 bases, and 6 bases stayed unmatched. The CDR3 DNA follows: TGTGCCAGCAGCTTGGACAGGGTTCGGCCTGAAGCTTTCTTT. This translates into CASSLDRVRPEAFF.

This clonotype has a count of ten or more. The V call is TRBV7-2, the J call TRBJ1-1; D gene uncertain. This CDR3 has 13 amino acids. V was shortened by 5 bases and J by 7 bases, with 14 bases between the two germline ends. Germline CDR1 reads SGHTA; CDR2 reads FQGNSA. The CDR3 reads CASSTVGWGEAFF. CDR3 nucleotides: TGTGCCAGCAGCACTGTAGGTTGGGGTGAAGCTTTCTTT.

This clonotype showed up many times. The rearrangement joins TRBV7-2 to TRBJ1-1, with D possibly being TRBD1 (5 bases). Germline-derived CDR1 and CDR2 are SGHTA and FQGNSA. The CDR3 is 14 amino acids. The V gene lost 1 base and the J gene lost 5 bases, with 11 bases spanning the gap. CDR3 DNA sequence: TGTGCCAGCAGCTTAGAGGGGCGTGTGACTGAAGCTTTCTTT. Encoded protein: CASSLEGRVTEAFF.

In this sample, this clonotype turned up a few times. CDR3 bases: TGTGCCAGCAGCTTGAAGTGGACCTTCAGTGAAAAACTGTTTTTT. This translates into CASSLKWTFSEKLFF. V usage is TRBV7-8 and J usage is TRBJ1-4; no firm D call. The CDR3 totals 15 residues. Deletions cut 3 bases from V and 7 bases from J, with 15 bases between. Per the germline V gene, CDR1 is SGHVS and CDR2 is FQNEAQ.

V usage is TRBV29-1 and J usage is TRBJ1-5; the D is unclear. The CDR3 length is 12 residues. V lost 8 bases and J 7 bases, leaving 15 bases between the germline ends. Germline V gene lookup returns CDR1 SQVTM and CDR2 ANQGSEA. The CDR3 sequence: CSPMDERQPQHF. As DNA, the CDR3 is TGCAGCCCAATGGACGAAAGACAGCCCCAGCATTTT.